What follows describes a single T cell receptor beta chain. Its binding antigen is unknown. No quality values exist for individual bases; no much larger clone is one base distant. CDR1 and CDR2 (SGHDN, FVKESK) derive from the germline V gene. There are 13 amino acids in the CDR3, from cysteine to phenylalanine inclusive. The read is trimmed to its CDR3 DNA, 39 bases read in frame from base 1. V and J lose 3 bases and 7 bases, and a span of 10 bases separates them. The record originates from a study of shared clonotypes between healthy human individuals (dated by TCRdb to the early 2020s). Concerning the study at large: A few men and two women, aged 18 to 49 years, made up the cohort. For each donor, CD4 naive and CD4 memory were each run on three plates, CD8 naive on two plates, and CD8 memory on one plate. Different laboratories and diverse techniques were used to prepare libraries and sequence TCR repertoires, to increase sequencing depth and limit assay-specific biases. Per donor, leukapheresis produced somewhere between about 0.94 and 9.5 billion PBMCs. To estimate repertoire size and how much clonotypes are shared between individuals, the study performed deep sequencing of blood TCR repertoires from a handful of healthy adults. Findings and caveats that apply to the study as a whole: When several donors were compared, the shared fraction of clonotypes was around 5.1% for naive CD4, 3.5% to 4% for naive CD8, 2.3% for memory CD4, and 0.35% to 0.4% for memory CD8. Compared with non-shared clonotypes, clonotypes shared by all four sorted-subset donors had higher generation probabilities. Because the study included only a small number of donors, the genetic and exposure-history diversity represented was limited. Sampling was restricted to blood, and TCR repertoires in tissues likely differ from the TCR repertoires found in blood. Larger estimated clonotype richness was generally found for naive subsets than for memory subsets. Rarefaction of sorted-subset datasets indicated incomplete sequencing despite the large sequencing depth. Based on pairwise subsampling, the degree of clonotype sharing among donors was expected to be affected by sequencing depth.

CD8 naive samples were CD45RO-negative cells positively selected for CCR7, giving a CD45RA+CCR7+ population that excluded TemRA cells. Healthy HIV-negative adults with no recently reported acute infections or vaccinations were included as donors. Every donor was a Caucasian adult residing in Nashville, Tennessee, USA. Blood was obtained by leukapheresis, after which PBMCs were separated by Ficoll-Histopaque density gradient centrifugation and cryopreserved in liquid nitrogen vapor phase. Analytical flow cytometry was used to check the purity and quantity of every magnetically sorted T cell population. Genomic DNA was isolated from each sorted fraction and quantified by UV absorbance on a Nanodrop 2000c. Using the deep immunoSEQ assay, TCR CDR3 regions were amplified from genomic DNA by multiplex PCR. Genomic DNA extracted from each cell subset was distributed evenly over all wells of several immunoSEQ 96-well plates, and each plate served as one replicate. For sorted subsets, about 200 ng genomic DNA, equal to about 30,000 T cell genomes, was loaded into each replicate PCR. Purified libraries were measured with a Qubit 3.0 fluorometer, size-checked on a Bioanalyzer 2100, and measured again with the KAPA Library Quantification kit. Each immunoSEQ 96-well plate was sequenced on its own single-read 150-cycle Illumina NextSeq 550 flow cell. Per the source publication's procedure: Because only junctional sequences without quality scores were contained in the immunoSEQ output, filtering matching that applied to full-length reads could not be performed. To assign V/J genes and CDR3, sequences were annotated using PyIR, a Python wrapper for IgBLAST v1.9, with IMGT germline references. Reads with weak V/J assignments (E-value above 1e-6), missing CDR3, stop codons, out-of-frame junctions, or ambiguous translated residues were removed. V3J clonotypes were defined as sequences sharing an identical inferred V gene, J gene, and CDR3 amino acid sequence. Percentage overlap between repertoires was computed as shared unique clonotypes divided by the size of the smaller repertoire. Three approaches were used to assess repertoire richness: RTK rarefaction, the Chao1 estimator, and Recon v2.1 estimates of unobserved clonotypes. OLGA was used to compute generation probabilities for all TCRbeta clonotypes that the gDNA method yielded from a handful of donors. TCRdb took this table from immuneACCESS and kept in-frame rearrangements with V and J called. Such tables lack part of the clones; where checked against another copy, unresolved V genes explain under half of the gap, and the rest is unexplained. V, J and clone size are taken as reported in that table, and D and trimming were inferred from the DNA itself. For this sample the table gives nearly 2 million clones, of which less than 95% were detected only once. The ten largest clones capture roughly 1.2% of the sample.

The specimen sequenced was naive CD8+ T cells sorted from blood. The cell subset or site label corresponds to: CD45RA+CCR7+. The chain joins TRBV14 to TRBJ1-5, with the D gene uncertain. This TCR derives from a man younger than 35 in good health. The CDR3 reads as follows: CASSQPLIQPQHF. Read as DNA, the sequence is TGTGCCAGCAGCCAGCCACTCATCCAGCCCCAGCATTTT.